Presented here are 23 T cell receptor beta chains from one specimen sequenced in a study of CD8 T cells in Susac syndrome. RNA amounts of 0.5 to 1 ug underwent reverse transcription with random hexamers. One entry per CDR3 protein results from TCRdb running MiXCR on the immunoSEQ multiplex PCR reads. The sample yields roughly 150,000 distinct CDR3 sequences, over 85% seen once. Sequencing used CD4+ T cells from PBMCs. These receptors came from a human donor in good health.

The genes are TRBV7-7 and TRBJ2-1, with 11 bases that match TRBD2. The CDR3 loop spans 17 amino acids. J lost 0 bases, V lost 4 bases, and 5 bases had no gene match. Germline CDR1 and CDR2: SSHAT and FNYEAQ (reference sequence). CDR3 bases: TGTGCCAGCAGCTCGACTAGCGGGGTCAGCTCCTACAATGAGCAGTTCTTC. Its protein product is CASSSTSGVSSYNEQFF.

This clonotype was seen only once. The DNA for the CDR3 is TGTGCCAGCAGCTTCGGGACAGGGGGCGCGGAGACCCAGTACTTC. Amino acids: CASSFGTGGAETQYF. V and J are TRBV7-9 and TRBJ2-5; 12 bases line up with TRBD1. V gave up 3 bases and J gave up 5 bases; unmatched junction bases: 4. Per the germline V gene, CDR1 is SEHNR and CDR2 is FQNEAQ (reference sequence). This CDR3 is built from 15 residues.

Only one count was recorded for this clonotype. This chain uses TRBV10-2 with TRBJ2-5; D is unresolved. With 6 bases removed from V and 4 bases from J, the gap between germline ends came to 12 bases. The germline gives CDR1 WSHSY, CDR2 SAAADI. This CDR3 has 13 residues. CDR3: CASRKGVGETQYF. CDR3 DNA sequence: TGCGCCAGCAGGAAAGGAGTTGGAGAGACCCAGTACTTC.

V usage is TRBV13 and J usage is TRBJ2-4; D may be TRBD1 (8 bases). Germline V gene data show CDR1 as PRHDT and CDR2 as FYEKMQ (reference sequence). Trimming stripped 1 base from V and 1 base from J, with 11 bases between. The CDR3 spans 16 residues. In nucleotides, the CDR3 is TGTGCCAGCAGCTTAGACAGGGGGGGGGCCAAAAACATTCAGTACTTC. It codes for CASSLDRGGAKNIQYF.

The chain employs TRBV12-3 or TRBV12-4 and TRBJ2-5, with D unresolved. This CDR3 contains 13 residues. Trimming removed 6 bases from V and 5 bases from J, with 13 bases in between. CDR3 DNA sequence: TGTGCCAGCAGCCCCCTCTCCGGGGAGACCCAGTACTTC. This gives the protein CASSPLSGETQYF.

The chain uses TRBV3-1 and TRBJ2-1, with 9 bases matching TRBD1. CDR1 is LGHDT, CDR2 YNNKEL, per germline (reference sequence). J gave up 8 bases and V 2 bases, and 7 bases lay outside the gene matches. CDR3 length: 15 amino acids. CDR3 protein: CASSQTRGQGYEQFF. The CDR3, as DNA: TGTGCCAGCAGCCAAACCCGGGGACAGGGATATGAGCAGTTCTTC.

CDR3 in amino acids: CASSSIRDRGSNTEAFF. The CDR3 DNA reads TGCGCCAGCAGCTCAATCCGGGACAGGGGCTCGAACACTGAAGCTTTCTTT. The chain joins TRBV5-1 to TRBJ1-1; 10 positions match TRBD1. Germline V CDR1 and CDR2: SGHRS, YFSETQ. Unmatched junction bases numbered 9, after V lost 3 bases and J lost 1 base. The CDR3 extends over 17 amino acids.

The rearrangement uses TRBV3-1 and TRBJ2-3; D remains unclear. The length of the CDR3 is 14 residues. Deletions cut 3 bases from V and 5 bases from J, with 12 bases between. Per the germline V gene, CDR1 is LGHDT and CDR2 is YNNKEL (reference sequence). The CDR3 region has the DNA TGTGCCAGCAGCCAGGGCCCTGGGGAAGATACGCAGTATTTT. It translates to CASSQGPGEDTQYF.

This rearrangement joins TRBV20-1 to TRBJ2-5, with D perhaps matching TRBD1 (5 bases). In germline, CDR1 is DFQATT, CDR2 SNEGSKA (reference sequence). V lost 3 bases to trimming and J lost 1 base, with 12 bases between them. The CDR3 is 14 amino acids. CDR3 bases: TGCAGTGCTAGTGGGCAGGGTCCCCAAGAGACCCAGTACTTC. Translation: CSASGQGPQETQYF.

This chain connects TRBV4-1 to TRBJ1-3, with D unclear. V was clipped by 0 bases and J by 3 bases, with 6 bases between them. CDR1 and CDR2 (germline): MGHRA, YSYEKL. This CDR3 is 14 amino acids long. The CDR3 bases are TGCGCCAGCAGCCAAGAGGGGTTTGGAAACACCATATATTTT. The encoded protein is CASSQEGFGNTIYF.

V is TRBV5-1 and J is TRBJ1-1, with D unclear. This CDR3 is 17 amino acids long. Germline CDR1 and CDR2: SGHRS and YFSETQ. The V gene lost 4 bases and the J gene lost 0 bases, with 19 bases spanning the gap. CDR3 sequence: CASSAGAAPGMNTEAFF. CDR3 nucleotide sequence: TGCGCCAGCAGCGCGGGCGCCGCTCCCGGAATGAACACTGAAGCTTTCTTT.

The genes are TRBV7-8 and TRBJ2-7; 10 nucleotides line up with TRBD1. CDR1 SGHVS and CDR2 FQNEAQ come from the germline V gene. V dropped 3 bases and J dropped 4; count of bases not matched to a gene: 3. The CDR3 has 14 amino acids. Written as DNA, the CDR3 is TGTGCCAGCAGCTTGGGGGGACAGGGGTACGAGCAGTACTTC. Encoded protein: CASSLGGQGYEQYF.

The CDR3 spells CASSTKRTGANSPLHF. The CDR3, as DNA: TGTGCCAGTAGTACCAAGAGGACAGGGGCTAATTCACCCCTCCACTTT. V usage is TRBV19 and J usage is TRBJ1-6; 9 nucleotides align to TRBD1. Per the germline V gene, CDR1 is LNHDA and CDR2 is SQIVND (reference sequence). Trimming removed 4 bases from V and 6 bases from J; junction bases left unmatched: 7. There are 16 residues in the CDR3. Combining the CDR3 with reference TRBV19 and TRBJ1-6 gives the whole variable domain DGGITQSPKYLFRKEGQNVTLSCEQNLNHDAMYWYRQDPGQGLRLIYYSQIVNDFQKGDIAEGYSVSREKKESFPLTVTSAQKNPTAFYLCASSTKRTGANSPLHFGNGTRLTVT.

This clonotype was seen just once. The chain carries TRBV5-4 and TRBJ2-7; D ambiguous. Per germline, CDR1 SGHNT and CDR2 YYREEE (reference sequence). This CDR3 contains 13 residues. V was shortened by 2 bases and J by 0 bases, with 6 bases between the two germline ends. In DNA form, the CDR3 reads TGTGCCAGCAGCTTCGAAGTCTCCTACGAGCAGTACTTC. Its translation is CASSFEVSYEQYF.

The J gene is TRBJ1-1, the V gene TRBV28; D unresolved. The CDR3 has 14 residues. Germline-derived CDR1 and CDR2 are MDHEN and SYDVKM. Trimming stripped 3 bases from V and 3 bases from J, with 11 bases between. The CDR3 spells CASSFGDMYTEAFF. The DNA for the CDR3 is TGTGCCAGCAGTTTCGGGGATATGTACACTGAAGCTTTCTTT.

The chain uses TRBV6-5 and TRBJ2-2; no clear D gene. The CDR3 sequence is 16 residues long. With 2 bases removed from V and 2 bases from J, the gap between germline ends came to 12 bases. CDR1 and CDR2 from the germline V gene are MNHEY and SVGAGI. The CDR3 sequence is CASSYVTHPNTGELFF. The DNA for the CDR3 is TGTGCCAGCAGTTACGTCACTCACCCCAACACCGGGGAGCTGTTTTTT.

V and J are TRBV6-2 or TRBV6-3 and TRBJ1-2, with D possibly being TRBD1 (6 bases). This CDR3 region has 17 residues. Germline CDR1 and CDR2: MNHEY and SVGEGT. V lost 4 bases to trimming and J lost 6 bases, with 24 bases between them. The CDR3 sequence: CASSSYTGSHRFDGYTF. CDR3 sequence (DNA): TGTGCCAGCAGTTCCTACACAGGGTCCCATCGGTTTGATGGCTACACCTTC.

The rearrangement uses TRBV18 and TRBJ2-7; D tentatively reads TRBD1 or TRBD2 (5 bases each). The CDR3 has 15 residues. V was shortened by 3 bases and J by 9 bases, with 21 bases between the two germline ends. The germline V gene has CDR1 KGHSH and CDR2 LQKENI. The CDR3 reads CASSPTGTAPSGQYF. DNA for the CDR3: TGTGCCAGCTCACCTACCGGGACGGCCCCCTCCGGGCAGTACTTC.

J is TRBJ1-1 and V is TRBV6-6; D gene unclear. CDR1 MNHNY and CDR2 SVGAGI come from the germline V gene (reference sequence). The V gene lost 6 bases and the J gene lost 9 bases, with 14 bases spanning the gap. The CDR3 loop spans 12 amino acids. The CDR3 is CASSREVGQAFF. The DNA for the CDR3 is TGTGCCAGCAGCCGCGAGGTGGGCCAAGCTTTCTTT.

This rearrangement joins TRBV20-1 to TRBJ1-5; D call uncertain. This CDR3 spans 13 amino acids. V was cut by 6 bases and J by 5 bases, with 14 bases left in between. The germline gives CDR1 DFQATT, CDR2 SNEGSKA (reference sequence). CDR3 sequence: CSASVQADQPQHF. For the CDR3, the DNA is TGCAGTGCCAGTGTGCAGGCCGATCAGCCCCAGCATTTT.

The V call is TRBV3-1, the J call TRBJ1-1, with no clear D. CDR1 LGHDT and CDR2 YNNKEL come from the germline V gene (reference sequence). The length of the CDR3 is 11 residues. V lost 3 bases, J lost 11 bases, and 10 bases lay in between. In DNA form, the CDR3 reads TGTGCCAGCAGCCAGGGCACCAGGGCTTTCTTT. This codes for CASSQGTRAFF.

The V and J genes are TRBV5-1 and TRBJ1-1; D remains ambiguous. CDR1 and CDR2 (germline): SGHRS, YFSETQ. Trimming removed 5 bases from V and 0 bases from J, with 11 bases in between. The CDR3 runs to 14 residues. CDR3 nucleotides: TGCGCCAGCAGGGTCACGGCCATGAACACTGAAGCTTTCTTT. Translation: CASRVTAMNTEAFF.

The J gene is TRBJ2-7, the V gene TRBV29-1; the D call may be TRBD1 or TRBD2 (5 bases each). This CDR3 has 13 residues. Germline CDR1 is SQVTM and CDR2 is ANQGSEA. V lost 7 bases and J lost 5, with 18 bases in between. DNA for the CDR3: TGCAGCGCCGGGACCGCTCTTCATAACGAGCAGTACTTC. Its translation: CSAGTALHNEQYF.